This entry features one T cell receptor (beta chain) sequence. Its antigen is unknown. These data originate in a study of T cell responses to AZD1222 COVID-19 vaccine. Findings of the study overall: The study reported that nearly half of spike-specific TCRs target unmutated variant regions.

The repertoire was sequenced with immunoSEQ multiplex PCR; TCRdb's copy has only in-frame clones and lacks some. The sample includes tens of thousands of clones, approximately 88% of them seen just once. Per the germline V gene, CDR1 is MNHEY and CDR2 is SMNVEV (reference sequence). V gave up 5 bases and J gave up 1 base, with 12 bases separating them. The CDR3 runs to 15 residues. The TCR comes from an adult in good health. The sample consisted of peripheral blood, taken on day 0 of AZD1222 vaccination. This chain connects TRBV27 to TRBJ2-4, with D tentatively TRBD2 (7 bases). In nucleotides, the CDR3 is TGTGCCAGCAGTCTTGGGGGGGCTGCCAAAAACATTCAGTACTTC. The encoded protein is CASSLGGAAKNIQYF.